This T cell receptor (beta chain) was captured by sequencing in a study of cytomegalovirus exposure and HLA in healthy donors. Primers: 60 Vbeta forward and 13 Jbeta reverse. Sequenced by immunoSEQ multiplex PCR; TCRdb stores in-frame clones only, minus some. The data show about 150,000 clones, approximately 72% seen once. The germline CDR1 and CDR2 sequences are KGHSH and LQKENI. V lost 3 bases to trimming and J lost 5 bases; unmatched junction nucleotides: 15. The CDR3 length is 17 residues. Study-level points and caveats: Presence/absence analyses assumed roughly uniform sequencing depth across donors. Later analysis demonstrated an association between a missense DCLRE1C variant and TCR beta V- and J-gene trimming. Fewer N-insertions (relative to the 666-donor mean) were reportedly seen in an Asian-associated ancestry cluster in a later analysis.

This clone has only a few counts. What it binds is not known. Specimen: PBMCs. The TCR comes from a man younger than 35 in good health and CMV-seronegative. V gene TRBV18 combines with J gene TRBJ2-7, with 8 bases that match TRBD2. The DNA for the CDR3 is TGTGCCAGCTCACCTTTGGCAGCGGGAGTCCAGGTAGACGAGCAGTACTTC. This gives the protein CASSPLAAGVQVDEQYF. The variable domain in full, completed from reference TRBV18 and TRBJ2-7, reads NAGVMQNPRHLVRRRGQEARLRCSPMKGHSHVYWYRQLPEEGLKFMVYLQKENIIDESGMPKERFSAEFPKEGPSILRIQQVVRGDSAAYFCASSPLAAGVQVDEQYFGPGTRLTVT.